Given below is one T cell receptor beta chain in context. Its antigen remains unidentified. This sample was included in a study of T cell repertoires in cytomegalovirus infection. In the study overall: Shared public TCR beta signatures pointed to both CMV infection and a matching HLA type. Study outcomes and limitations: Cumulative public TCR beta family frequency identified CMV carriers with the relevant HLA.

In TCRdb, the reads were re-called with MiXCR into one record per CDR3 protein. The sample holds fewer than 700,000 distinct CDR3 sequences; more than 20% are singletons and the top ten take roughly 8%. The V end was cut by 8 bases, the J end by 8 bases, with 12 bases between. The CDR3 spans 12 residues. The germline V gene has CDR1 SEHNR and CDR2 FQNEAQ (reference sequence). This sequence was found in a human donor in good health (CMV status not recorded). Some clones in this sample may be carry-over from other donors' samples. Sequences were obtained from CD8+ T cells from PBMCs. This sequence joins TRBV7-9 and TRBJ1-4; D remains ambiguous. In DNA, the CDR3 is TGTGCCAGCGGATCATTTGGCGAAAAACTGTTTTTT. Protein: CASGSFGEKLFF. The full variable domain, its missing parts supplied by reference TRBV7-9 and TRBJ1-4, is DTGVSQNPRHKITKRGQNVTFRCDPISEHNRLYWYRQTLGQGPEFLTYFQNEAQLEKSRLLSDRFSAERPKGSFSTLEIQRTEQGDSAMYLCASGSFGEKLFFGSGTQLSVL.